The rows below give T cell receptor beta chains drawn from one sample of a study of monozygotic twins with inflammatory bowel disease. One entry per CDR3 protein, without DNA, is what TCRdb gives after re-calling the 5' RACE reads. This sample's table has 400,000 to 500,000 distinct CDR3 sequences. Sequencing was done on a sample of blood. These receptors were taken from a human donor with ulcerative colitis or Crohn's disease, or a healthy co-twin of an affected twin (not recorded which). Each CDR3 is given with its conserved first and last residue.

V gene	J gene	CDR3 protein
TRBV19	TRBJ1-5	CASESVGLNQPQHF
TRBV4-1	TRBJ2-7	CASSHGDRERYEQYF
TRBV7-2	TRBJ2-1	CASSLGVLPTYNEQFF
TRBV15	TRBJ2-1	CATSRDLLGGGEQFF
TRBV12-3/TRBV12-4	TRBJ2-7	CASSLSLTSGRAKDYEQYF
TRBV7-8	TRBJ2-2	CASSLLARHTNTGELFF
TRBV10-2	TRBJ2-7	CASSESKGSPYEQYF
TRBV6-6	TRBJ1-2	CASSHRSASIYTF
TRBV4-1	TRBJ2-5	CASSAAGLEAQYF
TRBV9	TRBJ2-1	CASSYRGRTSRSYNEQFF
TRBV20-1	TRBJ1-2	CSARVGGDYGYTF
TRBV6-5	TRBJ2-7	CASSYSRTYEQYF